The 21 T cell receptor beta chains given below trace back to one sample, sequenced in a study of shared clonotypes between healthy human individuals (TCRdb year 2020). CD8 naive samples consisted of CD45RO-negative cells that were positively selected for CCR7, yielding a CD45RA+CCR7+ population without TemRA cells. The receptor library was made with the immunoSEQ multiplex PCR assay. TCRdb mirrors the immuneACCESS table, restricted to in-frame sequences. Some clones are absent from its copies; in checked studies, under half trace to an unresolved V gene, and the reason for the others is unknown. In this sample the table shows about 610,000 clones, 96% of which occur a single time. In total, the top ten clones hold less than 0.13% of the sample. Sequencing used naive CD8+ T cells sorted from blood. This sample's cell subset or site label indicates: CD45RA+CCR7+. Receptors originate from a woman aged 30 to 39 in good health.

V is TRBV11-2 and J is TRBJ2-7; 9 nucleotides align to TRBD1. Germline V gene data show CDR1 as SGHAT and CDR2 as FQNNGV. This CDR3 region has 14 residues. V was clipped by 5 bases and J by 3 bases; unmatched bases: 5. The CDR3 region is CASSDPGQGYEQYF. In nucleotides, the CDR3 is TGTGCCAGCAGCGACCCGGGACAGGGCTACGAGCAGTACTTC.

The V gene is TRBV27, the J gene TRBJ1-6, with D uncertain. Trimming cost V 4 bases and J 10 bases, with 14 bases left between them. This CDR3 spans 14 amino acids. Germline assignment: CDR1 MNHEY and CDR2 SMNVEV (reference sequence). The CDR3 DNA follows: TGTGCCAGCAGTTGGGAGGACGCACGGTCACCCCTCCACTTT. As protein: CASSWEDARSPLHF.

CDR3 nucleotides: TGCGCCAGCAGCCAAGAGCGGGCAGACGGTGGGAATGGCTACACCTTC. Amino acids: CASSQERADGGNGYTF. The chain recombines TRBV4-1 with TRBJ1-2; D gene unclear. CDR1 MGHRA and CDR2 YSYEKL come from the germline V gene. The CDR3 is made up of 16 amino acids. Trimming stripped 0 bases from V and 6 bases from J, with 17 bases between.

CDR3 nucleotide sequence: TGTGCCAGCACCGGGACGGGAACGACCGGGGAGCTGTTTTTT. Its translation: CASTGTGTTGELFF. The V and J genes are TRBV27 and TRBJ2-2; D tentatively reads TRBD1 or TRBD2 (5 bases each). Germline V gene lookup returns CDR1 MNHEY and CDR2 SMNVEV (reference sequence). This CDR3 spans 14 amino acids. V was pared by 7 bases and J by 5 bases, with 14 bases between.

Here the CDR3 reads CASSQHGDGELFF. The CDR3 bases are TGCGCCAGCAGCCAACACGGGGATGGGGAGCTGTTTTTT. The chain joins TRBV4-1 to TRBJ2-2; perhaps TRBD2 as D (5 bases). Germline V gives CDR1 MGHRA, CDR2 YSYEKL. The CDR3 extends over 13 amino acids. The germline V and J ends were trimmed by 2 bases and 8 bases, with 9 bases remaining between them.

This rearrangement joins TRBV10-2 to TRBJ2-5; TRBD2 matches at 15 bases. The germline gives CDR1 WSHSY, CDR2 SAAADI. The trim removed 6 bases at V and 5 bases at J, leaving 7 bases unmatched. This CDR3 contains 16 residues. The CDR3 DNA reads TGCGCCAGCAGCCGGACTAGCGGGAGGGATGGGGAGACCCAGTACTTC. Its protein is CASSRTSGRDGETQYF.

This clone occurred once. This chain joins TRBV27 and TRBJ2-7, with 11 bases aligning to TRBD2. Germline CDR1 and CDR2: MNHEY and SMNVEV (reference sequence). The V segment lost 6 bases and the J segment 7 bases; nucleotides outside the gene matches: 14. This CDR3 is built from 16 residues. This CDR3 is CASRKRPLAGGREQYF. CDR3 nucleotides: TGTGCCAGCAGAAAACGGCCTCTAGCGGGGGGACGGGAGCAGTACTTC.

The CDR3 loop is CASSAPLNEQFF. Here the CDR3 DNA reads TGTGCCAGCAGCGCACCCCTCAATGAGCAGTTCTTC. The V gene is TRBV7-8, the J gene TRBJ2-1; no definite D call. CDR3 length: 12 residues. V lost 5 bases, J lost 6 bases, and 8 bases lay in between. Germline V gene data show CDR1 as SGHVS and CDR2 as FQNEAQ.

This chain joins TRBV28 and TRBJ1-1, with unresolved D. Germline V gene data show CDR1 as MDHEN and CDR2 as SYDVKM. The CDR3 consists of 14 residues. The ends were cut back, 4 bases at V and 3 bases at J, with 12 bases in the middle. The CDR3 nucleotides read TGTGCCAGCAGTTACCGGGGATGGGACACTGAAGCTTTCTTT. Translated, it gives CASSYRGWDTEAFF.

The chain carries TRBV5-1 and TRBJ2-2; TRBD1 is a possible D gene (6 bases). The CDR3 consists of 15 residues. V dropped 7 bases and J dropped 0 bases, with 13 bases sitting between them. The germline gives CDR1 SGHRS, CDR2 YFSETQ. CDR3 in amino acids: CASDLGQTNTGELFF. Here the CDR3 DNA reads TGCGCCAGCGATTTGGGACAAACGAACACCGGGGAGCTGTTTTTT. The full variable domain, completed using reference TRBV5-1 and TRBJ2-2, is KAGVTQTPRYLIKTRGQQVTLSCSPISGHRSVSWYQQTPGQGLQFLFEYFSETQRNKGNFPGRFSGRQFSNSRSEMNVSTLELGDSALYLCASDLGQTNTGELFFGEGSRLTVL.

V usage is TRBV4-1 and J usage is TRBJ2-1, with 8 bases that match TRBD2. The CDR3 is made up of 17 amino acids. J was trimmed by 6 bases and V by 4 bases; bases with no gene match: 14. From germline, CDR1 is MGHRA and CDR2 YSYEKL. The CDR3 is CASSPMRSDSGSNEQFF. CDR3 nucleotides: TGCGCCAGCAGCCCGATGAGGAGCGACAGCGGGAGCAATGAGCAGTTCTTC.

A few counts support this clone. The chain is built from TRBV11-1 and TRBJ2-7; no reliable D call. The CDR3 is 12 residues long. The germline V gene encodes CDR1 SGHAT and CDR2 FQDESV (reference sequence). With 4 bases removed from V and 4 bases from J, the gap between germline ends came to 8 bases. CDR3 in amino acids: CASSYGGYEQYF. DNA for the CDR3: TGTGCCAGCAGCTATGGTGGGTACGAGCAGTACTTC.

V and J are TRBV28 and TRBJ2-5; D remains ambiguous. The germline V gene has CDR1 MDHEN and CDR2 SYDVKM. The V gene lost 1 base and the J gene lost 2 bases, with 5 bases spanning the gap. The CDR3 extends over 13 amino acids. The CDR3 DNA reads TGTGCCAGCAGTTTATTACAGCAAGAGACCCAGTACTTC. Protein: CASSLLQQETQYF. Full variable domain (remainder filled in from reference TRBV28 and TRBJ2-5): DVKVTQSSRYLVKRTGEKVFLECVQDMDHENMFWYRQDPGLGLRLIYFSYDVKMKEKGDIPEGYSVSREKKERFSLILESASTNQTSMYLCASSLLQQETQYFGPGTRLLVL.

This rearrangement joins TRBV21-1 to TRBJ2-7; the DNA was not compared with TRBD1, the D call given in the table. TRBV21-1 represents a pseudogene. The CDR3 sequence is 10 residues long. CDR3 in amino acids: CASRTGGSYF. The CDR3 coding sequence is TGTGCCAGCAGGACAGGGGGCTCGTACTTC.

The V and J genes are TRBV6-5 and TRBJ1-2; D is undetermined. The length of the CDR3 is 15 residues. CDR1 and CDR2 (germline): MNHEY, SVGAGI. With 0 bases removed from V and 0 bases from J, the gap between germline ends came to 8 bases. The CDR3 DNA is TGTGCCAGCAGTTACTCGAGGTCACCTAACTATGGCTACACCTTC. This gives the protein CASSYSRSPNYGYTF.

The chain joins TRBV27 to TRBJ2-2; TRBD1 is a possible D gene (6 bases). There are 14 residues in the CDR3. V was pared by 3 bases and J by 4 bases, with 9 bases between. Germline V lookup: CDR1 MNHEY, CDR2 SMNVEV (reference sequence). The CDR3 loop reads CASSFLGGTGELFF. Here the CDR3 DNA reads TGTGCCAGCAGTTTCCTAGGGGGCACCGGGGAGCTGTTTTTT.

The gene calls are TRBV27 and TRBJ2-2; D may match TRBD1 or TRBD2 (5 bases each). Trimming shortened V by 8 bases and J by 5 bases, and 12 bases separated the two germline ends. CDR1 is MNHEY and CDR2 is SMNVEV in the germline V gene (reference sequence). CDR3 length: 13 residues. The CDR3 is CASGDHPTGELFF. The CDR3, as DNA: TGTGCCAGCGGGGACCATCCGACCGGGGAGCTGTTTTTT.

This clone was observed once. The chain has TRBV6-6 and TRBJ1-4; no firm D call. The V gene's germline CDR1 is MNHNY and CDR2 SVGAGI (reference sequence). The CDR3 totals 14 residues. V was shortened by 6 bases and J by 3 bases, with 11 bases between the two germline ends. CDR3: CASSKKGANEKLFF. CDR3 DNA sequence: TGTGCCAGCAGCAAGAAGGGTGCTAATGAAAAACTGTTTTTT.

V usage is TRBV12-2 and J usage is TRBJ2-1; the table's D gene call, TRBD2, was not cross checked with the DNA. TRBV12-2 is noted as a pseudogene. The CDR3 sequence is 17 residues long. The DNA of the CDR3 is TGTGCAAGTCGCTTAGTAATAGCGGGAGGGGGAGGGAATGAGCAGTTCTTC. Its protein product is CASRLVIAGGGGNEQFF.

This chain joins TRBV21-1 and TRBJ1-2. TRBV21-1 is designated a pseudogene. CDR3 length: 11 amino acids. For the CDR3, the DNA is TGTGCCATCGCTGAGAAATATGGCTACACCTTC. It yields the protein CAIAEKYGYTF.

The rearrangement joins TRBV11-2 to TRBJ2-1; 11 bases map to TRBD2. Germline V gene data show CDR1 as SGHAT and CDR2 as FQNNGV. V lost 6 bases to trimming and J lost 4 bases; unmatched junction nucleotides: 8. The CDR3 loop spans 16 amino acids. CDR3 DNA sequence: TGTGCCAGCAGACTCACGACTAGCGGGGTTTACAATGAGCAGTTCTTC. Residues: CASRLTTSGVYNEQFF.